The table lists the clone carrying this TCR beta chain with a few counts. This entry is derived from a study of patients and donors after allogeneic stem cell transplantation. This CDR3 spans 16 amino acids. Trimming removed 1 base from V and 4 bases from J; junction bases left unmatched: 13. Germline CDR1 is DFQATT and CDR2 is SNEGSKA (reference sequence). TCRdb reprocessed the RT-PCR reads via MiXCR and lists one record per CDR3 protein. The top ten hold 7% to 7.5% of the sample, which has hundreds of thousands of distinct CDR3 sequences, 16% seen once. V usage is TRBV20-1 and J usage is TRBJ2-7, with TRBD2 matching 7 bases. This clonotype was sampled from a human donor who was either an allogeneic HSCT recipient or a stem cell or donor lymphocyte infusion donor (not recorded which). It is not recorded whose cells these are; they may come from a transplant donor. The sample taken for sequencing was blood, either unsorted or a sorted T cell fraction (not recorded which). CDR3 in amino acids: CSARGRQGLLDYEQYF. CDR3 in DNA: TGCAGTGCTAGAGGCAGGCAGGGACTACTAGATTACGAGCAGTACTTC.